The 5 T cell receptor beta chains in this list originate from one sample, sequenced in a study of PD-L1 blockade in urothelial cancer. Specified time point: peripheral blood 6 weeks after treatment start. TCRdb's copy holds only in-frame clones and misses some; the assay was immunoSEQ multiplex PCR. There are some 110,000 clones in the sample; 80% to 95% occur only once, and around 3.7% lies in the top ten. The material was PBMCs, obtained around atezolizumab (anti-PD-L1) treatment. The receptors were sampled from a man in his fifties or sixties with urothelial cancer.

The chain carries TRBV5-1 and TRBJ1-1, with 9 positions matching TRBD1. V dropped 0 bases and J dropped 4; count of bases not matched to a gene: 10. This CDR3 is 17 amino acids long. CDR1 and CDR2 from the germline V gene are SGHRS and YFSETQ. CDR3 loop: CASSLGGGTGWSTEAFF. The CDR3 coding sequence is TGCGCCAGCAGCTTGGGAGGGGGGACAGGGTGGAGCACTGAAGCTTTCTTT. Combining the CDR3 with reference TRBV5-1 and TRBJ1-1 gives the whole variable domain KAGVTQTPRYLIKTRGQQVTLSCSPISGHRSVSWYQQTPGQGLQFLFEYFSETQRNKGNFPGRFSGRQFSNSRSEMNVSTLELGDSALYLCASSLGGGTGWSTEAFFGQGTRLTVV.

The CDR3 here is CASSPQTGTSGWHEQFF. DNA of the CDR3: TGTGCCAGCAGCCCCCAGACCGGGACTAGCGGTTGGCATGAGCAGTTCTTC. V and J are TRBV7-2 and TRBJ2-1, with 11 positions matching TRBD2. Per germline, CDR1 SGHTA and CDR2 FQGNSA. This CDR3 is 17 amino acids long. V gave up 5 bases and J gave up 8 bases; unmatched junction bases: 14. Looking up the rest from reference TRBV7-2 and TRBJ2-1 gives the full variable domain: GAGVSQSPSNKVTEKGKDVELRCDPISGHTALYWYRQSLGQGLEFLIYFQGNSAPDKSGLPSDRFSAERTGGSVSTLTIQRTQQEDSAVYLCASSPQTGTSGWHEQFFGPGTRLTVL.

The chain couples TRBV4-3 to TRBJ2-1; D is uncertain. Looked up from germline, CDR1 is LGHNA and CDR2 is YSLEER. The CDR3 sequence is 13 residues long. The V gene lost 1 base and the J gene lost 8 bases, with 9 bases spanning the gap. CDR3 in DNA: TGCGCCAGCAGCCAAGCGGGTGAGGATGAGCAGTTCTTC. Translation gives CASSQAGEDEQFF.

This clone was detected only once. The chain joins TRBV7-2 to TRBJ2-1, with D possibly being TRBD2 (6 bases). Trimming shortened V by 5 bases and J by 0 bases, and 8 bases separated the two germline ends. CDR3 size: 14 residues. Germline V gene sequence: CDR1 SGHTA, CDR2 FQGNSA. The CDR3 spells CASSMGGSYNEQFF. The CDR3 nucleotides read TGTGCCAGCAGCATGGGAGGCTCCTACAATGAGCAGTTCTTC.

CDR3 sequence (DNA): TGTGCCAGCAGCTCTACAGGGGCCCGGGACGCTCGGCAGTACTTC. Encoded protein: CASSSTGARDARQYF. The J gene is TRBJ2-7, the V gene TRBV7-3, with 7 bases that match TRBD1. V trimming: 4 bases; J trimming: 9 bases; junction bases outside the gene matches: 15. There are 15 residues in the CDR3. Looked up from germline, CDR1 is SGHTA and CDR2 is FQGTGA. Filled out from reference TRBV7-3 and TRBJ2-7, the complete variable domain reads GAGVSQTPSNKVTEKGKYVELRCDPISGHTALYWYRQSLGQGPEFLIYFQGTGAADDSGLPNDRFFAVRPEGSVSTLKIQRTERGDSAVYLCASSSTGARDARQYFGPGTRLTVT.